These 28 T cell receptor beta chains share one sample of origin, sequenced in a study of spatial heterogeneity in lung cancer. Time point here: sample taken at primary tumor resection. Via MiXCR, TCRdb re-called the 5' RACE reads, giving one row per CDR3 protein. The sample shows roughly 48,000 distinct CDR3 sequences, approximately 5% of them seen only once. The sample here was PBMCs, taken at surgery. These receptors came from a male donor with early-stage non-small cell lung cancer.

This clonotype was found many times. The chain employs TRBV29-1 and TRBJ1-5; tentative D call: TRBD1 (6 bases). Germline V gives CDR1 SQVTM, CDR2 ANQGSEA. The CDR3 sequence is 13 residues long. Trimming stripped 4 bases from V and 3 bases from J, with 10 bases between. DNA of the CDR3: TGCAGCGTTGCCGACAGGAACAATCAGCCCCAGCATTTT. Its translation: CSVADRNNQPQHF.

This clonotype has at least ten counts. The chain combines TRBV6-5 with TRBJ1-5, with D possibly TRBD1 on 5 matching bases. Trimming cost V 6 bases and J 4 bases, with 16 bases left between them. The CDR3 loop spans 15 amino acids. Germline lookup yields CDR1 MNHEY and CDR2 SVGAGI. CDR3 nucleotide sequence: TGTGCCAGCAGACGGGACGTTTTGGGAAATCAGCCCCAGCATTTT. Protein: CASRRDVLGNQPQHF.

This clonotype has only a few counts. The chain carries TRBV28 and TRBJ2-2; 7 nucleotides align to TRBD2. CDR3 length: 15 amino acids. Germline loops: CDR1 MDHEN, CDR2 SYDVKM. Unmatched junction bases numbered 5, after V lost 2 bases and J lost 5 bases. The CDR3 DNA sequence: TGTGCCAGCAGTTTAGGGAGGGATCCAACCGGGGAGCTGTTTTTT. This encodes CASSLGRDPTGELFF.

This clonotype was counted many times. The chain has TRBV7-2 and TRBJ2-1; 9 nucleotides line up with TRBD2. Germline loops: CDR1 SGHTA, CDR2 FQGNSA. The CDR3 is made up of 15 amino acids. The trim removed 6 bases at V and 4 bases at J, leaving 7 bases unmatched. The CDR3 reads CASRLTSGYYNEQFF. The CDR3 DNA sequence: TGTGCCAGCAGACTGACTAGCGGATATTACAATGAGCAGTTCTTC.

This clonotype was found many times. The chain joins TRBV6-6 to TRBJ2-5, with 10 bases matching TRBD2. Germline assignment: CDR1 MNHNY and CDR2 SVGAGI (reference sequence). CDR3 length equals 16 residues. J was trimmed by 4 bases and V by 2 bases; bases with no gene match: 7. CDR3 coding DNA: TGTGCCAGCAGTTACCTAGCGGGAGTGGGGGGAGAGACCCAGTACTTC. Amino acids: CASSYLAGVGGETQYF.

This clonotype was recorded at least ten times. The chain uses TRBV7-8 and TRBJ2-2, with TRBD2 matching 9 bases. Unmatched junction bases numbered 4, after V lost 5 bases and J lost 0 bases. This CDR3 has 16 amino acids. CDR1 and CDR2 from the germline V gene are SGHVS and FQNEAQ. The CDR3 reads CASSLLAGTNTGELFF. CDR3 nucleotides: TGTGCCAGCAGCCTCCTAGCGGGAACGAACACCGGGGAGCTGTTTTTT.

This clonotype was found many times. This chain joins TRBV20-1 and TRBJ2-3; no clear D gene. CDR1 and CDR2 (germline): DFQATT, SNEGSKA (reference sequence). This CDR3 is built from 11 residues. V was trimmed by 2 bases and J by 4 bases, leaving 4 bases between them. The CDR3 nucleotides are TGCAGTGCTAGAATGGCAGATACGCAGTATTTT. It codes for CSARMADTQYF.

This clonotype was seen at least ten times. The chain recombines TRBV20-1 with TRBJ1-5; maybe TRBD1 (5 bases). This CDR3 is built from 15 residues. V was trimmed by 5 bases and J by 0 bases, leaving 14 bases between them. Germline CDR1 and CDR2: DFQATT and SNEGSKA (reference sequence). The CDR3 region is CSAGREGYSNQPQHF. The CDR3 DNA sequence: TGCAGTGCTGGAAGAGAGGGGTATAGCAATCAGCCCCAGCATTTT.

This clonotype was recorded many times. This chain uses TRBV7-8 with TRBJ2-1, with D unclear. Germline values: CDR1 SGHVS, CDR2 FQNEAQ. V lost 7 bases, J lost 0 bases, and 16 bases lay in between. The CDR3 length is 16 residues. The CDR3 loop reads CASTPDLIGSYNEQFF. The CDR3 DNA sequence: TGTGCCAGCACCCCCGACCTAATCGGCTCCTACAATGAGCAGTTCTTC.

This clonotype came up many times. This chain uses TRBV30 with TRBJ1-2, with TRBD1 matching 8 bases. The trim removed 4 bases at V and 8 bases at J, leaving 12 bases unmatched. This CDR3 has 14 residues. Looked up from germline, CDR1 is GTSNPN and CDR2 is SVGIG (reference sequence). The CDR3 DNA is TGTGCCTGGATCAGGGGGCGGGCGACGGGCGGCTACACCTTC. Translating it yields CAWIRGRATGGYTF.

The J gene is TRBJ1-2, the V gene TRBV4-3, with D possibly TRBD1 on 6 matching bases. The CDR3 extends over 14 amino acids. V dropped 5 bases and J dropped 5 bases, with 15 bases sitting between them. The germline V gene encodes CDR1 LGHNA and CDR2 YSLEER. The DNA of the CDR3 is TGCGCCAGCAGCAGCGGGACAAAGGCTTATGGCTACACCTTC. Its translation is CASSSGTKAYGYTF.

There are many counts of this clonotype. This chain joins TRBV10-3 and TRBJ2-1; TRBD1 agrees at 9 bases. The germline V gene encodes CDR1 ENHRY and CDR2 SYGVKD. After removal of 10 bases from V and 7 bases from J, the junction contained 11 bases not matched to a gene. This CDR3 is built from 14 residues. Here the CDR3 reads CASAAGTGINEQFF. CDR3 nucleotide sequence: TGTGCCAGTGCCGCCGGGACAGGGATAAATGAGCAGTTCTTC.

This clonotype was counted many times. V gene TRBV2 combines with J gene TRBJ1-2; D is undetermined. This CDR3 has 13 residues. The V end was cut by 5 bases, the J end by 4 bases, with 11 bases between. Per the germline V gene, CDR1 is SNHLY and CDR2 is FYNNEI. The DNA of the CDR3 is TGTGCCAGCAGTCGTAAGGCGGGCTATGGCTACACCTTC. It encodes CASSRKAGYGYTF.

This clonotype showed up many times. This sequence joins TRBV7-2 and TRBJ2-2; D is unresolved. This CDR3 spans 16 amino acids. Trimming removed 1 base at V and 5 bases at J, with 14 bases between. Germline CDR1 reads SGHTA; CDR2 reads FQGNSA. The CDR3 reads CASSLVWSERTGELFF. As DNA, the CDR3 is TGTGCCAGCAGCTTAGTGTGGTCAGAGAGAACCGGGGAGCTGTTTTTT.

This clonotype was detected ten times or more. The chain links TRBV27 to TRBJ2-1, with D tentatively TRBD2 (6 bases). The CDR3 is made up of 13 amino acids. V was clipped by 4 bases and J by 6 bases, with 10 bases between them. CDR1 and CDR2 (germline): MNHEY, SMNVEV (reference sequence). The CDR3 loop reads CASSSGGANEQFF. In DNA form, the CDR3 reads TGTGCCAGCAGTTCTGGCGGGGCCAATGAGCAGTTCTTC.

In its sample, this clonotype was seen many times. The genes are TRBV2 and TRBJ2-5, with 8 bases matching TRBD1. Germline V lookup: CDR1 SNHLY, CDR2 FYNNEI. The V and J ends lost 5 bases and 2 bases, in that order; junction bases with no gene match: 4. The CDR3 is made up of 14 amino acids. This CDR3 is CASSRQGAQETQYF. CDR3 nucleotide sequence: TGTGCCAGCAGTCGGCAGGGGGCACAAGAGACCCAGTACTTC.

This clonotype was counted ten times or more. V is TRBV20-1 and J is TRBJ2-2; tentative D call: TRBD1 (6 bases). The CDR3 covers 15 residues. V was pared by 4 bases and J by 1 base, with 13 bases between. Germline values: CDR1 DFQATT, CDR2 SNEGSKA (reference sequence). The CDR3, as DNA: TGCAGTGCTACCCAGACAGGATGGAACACCGGGGAGCTGTTTTTT. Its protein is CSATQTGWNTGELFF.

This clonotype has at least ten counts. This CDR3 reads CASSYELAPQGTQYF. The CDR3 nucleotides read TGTGCCAGCAGTTACGAGCTAGCGCCCCAGGGGACGCAGTATTTT. The chain is built from TRBV6-5 and TRBJ2-3; D may match TRBD1 or TRBD2 (6 bases each). V dropped 2 bases and J dropped 9 bases, with 18 bases sitting between them. This CDR3 comprises 15 residues. Germline V CDR1 and CDR2: MNHEY, SVGAGI.

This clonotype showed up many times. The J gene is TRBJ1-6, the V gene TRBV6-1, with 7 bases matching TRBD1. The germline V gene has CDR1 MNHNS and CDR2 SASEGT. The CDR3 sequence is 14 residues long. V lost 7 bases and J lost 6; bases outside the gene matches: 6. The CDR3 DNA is TGTGCCAGCAACAGAGGGGGCGGTAATTCACCCCTCCACTTT. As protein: CASNRGGGNSPLHF.

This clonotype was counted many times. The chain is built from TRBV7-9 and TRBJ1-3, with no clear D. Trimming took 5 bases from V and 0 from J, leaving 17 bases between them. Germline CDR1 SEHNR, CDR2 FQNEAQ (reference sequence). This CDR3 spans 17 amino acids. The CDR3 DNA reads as TGTGCCAGCAGCCGTTCGGACCCTGGAAGCTCTGGAAACACCATATATTTT. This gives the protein CASSRSDPGSSGNTIYF.

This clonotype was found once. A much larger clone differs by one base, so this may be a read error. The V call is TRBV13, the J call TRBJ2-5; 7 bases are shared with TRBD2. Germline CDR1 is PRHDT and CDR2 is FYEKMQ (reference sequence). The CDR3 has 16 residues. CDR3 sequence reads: CASSPRASGISETRYF. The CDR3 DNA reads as TGTGCCAGCAGCCCCCGGGCCAGCGGGATTTCGGAGACCCGGTACTTC.

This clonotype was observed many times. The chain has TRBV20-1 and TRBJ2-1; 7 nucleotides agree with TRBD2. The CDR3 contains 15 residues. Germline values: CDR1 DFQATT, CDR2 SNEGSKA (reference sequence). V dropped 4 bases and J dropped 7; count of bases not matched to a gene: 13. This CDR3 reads CSAKPAGAAGNEQFF. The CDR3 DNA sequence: TGCAGTGCTAAACCCGCTGGGGCAGCGGGGAATGAGCAGTTCTTC.

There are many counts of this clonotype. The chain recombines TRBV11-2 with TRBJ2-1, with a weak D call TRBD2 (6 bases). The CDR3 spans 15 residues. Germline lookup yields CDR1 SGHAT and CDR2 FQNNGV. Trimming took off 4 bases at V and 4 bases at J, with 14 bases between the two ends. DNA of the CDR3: TGTGCCAGCAGCTCCCTTAGCGGACGATACAATGAGCAGTTCTTC. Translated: CASSSLSGRYNEQFF.

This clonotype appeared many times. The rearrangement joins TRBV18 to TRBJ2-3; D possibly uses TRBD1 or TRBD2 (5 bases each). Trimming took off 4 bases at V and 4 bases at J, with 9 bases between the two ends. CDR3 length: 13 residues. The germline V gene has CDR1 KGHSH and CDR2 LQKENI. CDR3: CASSLGTSDTQYF. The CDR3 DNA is TGTGCCAGCTCACTGGGGACGTCAGATACGCAGTATTTT.

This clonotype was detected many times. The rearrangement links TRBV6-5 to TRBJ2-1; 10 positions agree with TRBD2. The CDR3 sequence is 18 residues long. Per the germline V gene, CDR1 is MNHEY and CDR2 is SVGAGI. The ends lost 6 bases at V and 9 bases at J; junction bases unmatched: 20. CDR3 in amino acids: CASSPQPLSLAGRGEQFF. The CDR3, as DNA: TGTGCCAGCAGCCCACAACCTCTTTCACTAGCGGGAAGGGGTGAGCAGTTCTTC.

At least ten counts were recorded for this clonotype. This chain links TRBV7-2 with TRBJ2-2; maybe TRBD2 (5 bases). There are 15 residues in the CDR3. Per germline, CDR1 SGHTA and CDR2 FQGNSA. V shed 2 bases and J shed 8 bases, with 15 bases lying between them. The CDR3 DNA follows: TGTGCCAGCAGCTTATGGGCGAGGGCAACTGGGGAGCTGTTTTTT. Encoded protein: CASSLWARATGELFF.

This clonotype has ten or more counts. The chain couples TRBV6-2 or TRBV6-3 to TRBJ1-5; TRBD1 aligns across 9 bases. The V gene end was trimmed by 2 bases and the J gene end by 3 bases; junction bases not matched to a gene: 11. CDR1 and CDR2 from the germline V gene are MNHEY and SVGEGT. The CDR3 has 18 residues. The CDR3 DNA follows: TGTGCCAGCAGTTACCCCACAACCGGGACAGGGAACAATCAGCCCCAGCATTTT. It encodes CASSYPTTGTGNNQPQHF.

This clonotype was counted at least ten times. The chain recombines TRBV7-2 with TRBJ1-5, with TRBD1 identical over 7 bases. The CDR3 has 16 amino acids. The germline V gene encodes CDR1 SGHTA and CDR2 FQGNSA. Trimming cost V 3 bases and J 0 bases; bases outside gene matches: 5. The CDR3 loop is CASSLTGIASNQPQHF. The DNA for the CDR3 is TGTGCCAGCAGCTTGACAGGGATAGCTAGCAATCAGCCCCAGCATTTT.